This T cell receptor beta chain was sequenced during a study of T cell repertoires in cytomegalovirus infection. TCRdb fed the reads into MiXCR, producing one record per CDR3 protein. The profile shows around 440,000 distinct CDR3 sequences, approximately 10% of them singletons. This clonotype came up many times. Germline CDR1 MNHEY, CDR2 SVGAGI. The CDR3 consists of 17 residues. Trimming left V 1 base short and J 3 bases short, with 19 bases between. The rearrangement uses TRBV6-5 and TRBJ2-7; no firm D call. The source of this sequence is a human donor in good health (CMV status not recorded). Some clones in this sample may be carry-over from other donors' samples. Input material: PBMCs. As DNA, the CDR3 is TGTGCCAGCAGTTACTGGCAGGATGAGTTCCCACACTACGAGCAGTACTTC. This sequence encodes CASSYWQDEFPHYEQYF.